Each of the 19 T cell receptor beta chains below was sequenced from the same sample in a study of cytomegalovirus exposure and HLA in healthy donors. Primers for the PCR totalled 60 Vbeta and 13 Jbeta. Clones were sequenced by immunoSEQ multiplex PCR, and TCRdb holds only the in-frame ones, with some missing. The repertoire has 130,000 or so clones, more than 80% of them found once; the top ten carry about 7%. Sequences were obtained from PBMCs. Source of these receptors: a woman in her 30s in good health and CMV-seropositive.

The chain joins TRBV9 to TRBJ2-7; D not certain. CDR3 length: 15 amino acids. Trimming left V 8 bases short and J 4 bases short, with 22 bases between. CDR1 is SGDLS, CDR2 YYNGEE, per germline. CDR3 amino acids: CASFFKQKAAYEQYF. For the CDR3, the DNA is TGTGCCAGTTTTTTCAAGCAGAAGGCGGCATACGAGCAGTACTTC.

This clone came up once. The V gene is TRBV11-3, the J gene TRBJ1-3; D is ambiguous. The germline V and J ends were trimmed by 2 bases and 6 bases, with 8 bases remaining between them. Germline assignment: CDR1 SGHNT and CDR2 YENEEA. The CDR3 has 13 residues. Written as DNA, the CDR3 is TGTGCCAGCAGCTTAAATCAGAAAAACACCATATATTTT. This sequence encodes CASSLNQKNTIYF.

V is TRBV6-6 and J is TRBJ2-1; D unclear. Germline V gene sequence: CDR1 MNHNY, CDR2 SVGAGI (reference sequence). The CDR3 is made up of 13 amino acids. Deletions cut 8 bases from V and 0 bases from J, with 8 bases between. CDR3 DNA sequence: TGTGCCAGCCGCGGCCCCTCCTACAATGAGCAGTTCTTC. Translated: CASRGPSYNEQFF.

V and J are TRBV10-3 and TRBJ2-3; a possible D gene is TRBD2 (6 bases). Per the germline V gene, CDR1 is ENHRY and CDR2 is SYGVKD. The length of the CDR3 is 14 residues. With 2 bases removed from V and 2 bases from J, the gap between germline ends came to 8 bases. CDR3 DNA sequence: TGTGCCATCAGTGAGCGGGGGTTCACAGATACGCAGTATTTT. It translates to CAISERGFTDTQYF.

This clone has just a few counts. This sequence joins TRBV6-1 and TRBJ2-1, with 12 bases aligning to TRBD2. The CDR3 is 18 residues long. Trimming cost V 4 bases and J 0 bases; bases outside gene matches: 7. Looked up from germline, CDR1 is MNHNS and CDR2 is SASEGT. The CDR3 DNA reads as TGTGCCAGCAGTGCCGGGACTAGCGGGCTCAGCTCCTACAATGAGCAGTTCTTC. Translated, it gives CASSAGTSGLSSYNEQFF.

V usage is TRBV29-1 and J usage is TRBJ2-2; 10 bases map to TRBD2. Germline V gene data show CDR1 as SQVTM and CDR2 as ANQGSEA. V lost 5 bases to trimming and J lost 0 bases; unmatched junction nucleotides: 0. This CDR3 is 14 amino acids long. The CDR3 DNA reads TGCAGCGTTACTAGCGGGGCGAACACCGGGGAGCTGTTTTTT. Amino acids: CSVTSGANTGELFF.

V is TRBV5-1 and J is TRBJ2-1; 13 bases are a match to TRBD2. Germline values: CDR1 SGHRS, CDR2 YFSETQ. The CDR3 extends over 16 amino acids. The V segment lost 4 bases and the J segment 6 bases; nucleotides outside the gene matches: 7. DNA of the CDR3: TGCGCCAGCAGCCTCACACTAGCGGGGGGGGCCAATGAGCAGTTCTTC. Amino acids: CASSLTLAGGANEQFF.

The rearrangement joins TRBV5-1 to TRBJ1-2; D gene ambiguous. The germline V gene has CDR1 SGHRS and CDR2 YFSETQ. The CDR3 has 13 amino acids. The V gene lost 5 bases and the J gene lost 4 bases, with 12 bases spanning the gap. The CDR3 protein is CASREEPSYGYTF. The DNA for the CDR3 is TGCGCCAGCAGGGAGGAACCCAGCTATGGCTACACCTTC.

This clone occurred once. The chain employs TRBV6-5 and TRBJ2-7; TRBD2 is a possible D gene (5 bases). V was cut by 2 bases and J by 3 bases, with 11 bases left in between. The CDR3 spans 14 residues. CDR1 is MNHEY and CDR2 is SVGAGI in the germline V gene. The CDR3 sequence is CASSYRRAGYEQYF. CDR3 nucleotide sequence: TGTGCCAGCAGTTACCGGCGGGCTGGCTACGAGCAGTACTTC.

The genes are TRBV5-1 and TRBJ1-1, with 9 bases matching TRBD1. The CDR3 spans 13 residues. Germline CDR1 SGHRS, CDR2 YFSETQ. Trimming at V came to 0 bases and at J to 9 bases, leaving 3 bases not matched to a gene. CDR3: CASSLGTGDQAFF. CDR3 sequence (DNA): TGCGCCAGCAGCTTGGGGACAGGGGACCAAGCTTTCTTT.

CDR3 loop: CASSSGGDGLGKAFF. DNA for the CDR3: TGTGCCAGCAGTTCCGGGGGGGACGGCTTAGGTAAAGCTTTCTTT. The chain carries TRBV28 and TRBJ1-1; D is possibly TRBD1 (5 bases). CDR1 and CDR2 (germline): MDHEN, SYDVKM. V lost 4 bases and J 9 bases, leaving 21 bases between the germline ends. This CDR3 is built from 15 residues.

The chain employs TRBV6-5 and TRBJ2-7; tentatively, D is TRBD2 (7 bases). The germline V gene has CDR1 MNHEY and CDR2 SVGAGI. V lost 7 bases and J 5 bases, leaving 18 bases between the germline ends. This CDR3 has 14 amino acids. The CDR3 nucleotides read TGTGCCAGCACTCTAGGGGCGGGGGCGGACGAGCAGTACTTC. Encoded protein: CASTLGAGADEQYF.

The V call is TRBV28, the J call TRBJ2-5; D possibly corresponds to TRBD2 (6 bases). The CDR3 length is 15 residues. Per the germline V gene, CDR1 is MDHEN and CDR2 is SYDVKM. V lost 2 bases to trimming and J lost 0 bases, with 10 bases between them. CDR3 amino acids: CASSLGGVYQETQYF. DNA for the CDR3: TGTGCCAGCAGTTTAGGAGGGGTCTACCAAGAGACCCAGTACTTC.

The V call is TRBV5-4, the J call TRBJ1-3; TRBD1 matches 7 bases. V trimming: 3 bases; J trimming: 7 bases; junction bases outside the gene matches: 1. Germline lookup yields CDR1 SGHNT and CDR2 YYREEE (reference sequence). The CDR3 is 12 residues long. In nucleotides, the CDR3 is TGTGCCAGCAGCTGGGACAGCAACACCATATATTTT. Amino acids: CASSWDSNTIYF.

This clone was observed a handful of times. This chain joins TRBV4-1 and TRBJ2-2; 8 positions agree with TRBD1. CDR3 length equals 15 residues. The V gene's germline CDR1 is MGHRA and CDR2 YSYEKL. J lost 7 bases, V lost 4 bases, and 8 bases had no gene match. Here the CDR3 reads CASSPMDRENGELFF. The CDR3 bases are TGCGCCAGCAGCCCGATGGACAGGGAGAACGGGGAGCTGTTTTTT.

The chain joins TRBV30 to TRBJ2-6; D is unclear. The CDR3 sequence is 15 residues long. Trimming took 3 bases from V and 10 from J, leaving 19 bases between them. CDR1 and CDR2 (germline): GTSNPN, SVGIG (reference sequence). The CDR3 DNA sequence: TGTGCCTGGAGGGAATCCAGACACCTAAGTAACGTCCTGACTTTC. Translation: CAWRESRHLSNVLTF.

The chain uses TRBV9 and TRBJ1-1; 9 nucleotides line up with TRBD1. V dropped 2 bases and J dropped 2; count of bases not matched to a gene: 10. There are 17 residues in the CDR3. Germline lookup yields CDR1 SGDLS and CDR2 YYNGEE. CDR3 protein: CASSVTGGPLPNTEAFF. The DNA for the CDR3 is TGTGCCAGCAGCGTTACAGGGGGCCCCCTTCCAAACACTGAAGCTTTCTTT.

CDR3 in amino acids: CASLRDNYEQYF. The CDR3 DNA reads as TGTGCCAGCCTACGGGACAACTACGAGCAGTACTTC. The chain couples TRBV27 to TRBJ2-7, with D possibly TRBD1 on 6 matching bases. The germline V gene has CDR1 MNHEY and CDR2 SMNVEV (reference sequence). The CDR3 spans 12 residues. Trimming shortened V by 8 bases and J by 3 bases, and 11 bases separated the two germline ends.

The V call is TRBV7-2, the J call TRBJ2-3, with D hard to call. Germline CDR1 is SGHTA and CDR2 is FQGNSA. The V and J ends lost 5 bases and 0 bases respectively, with 9 bases between them. There are 14 residues in the CDR3. The CDR3 nucleotides are TGTGCCAGCAGCACTCAAACTAGCACAGATACGCAGTATTTT. This gives the protein CASSTQTSTDTQYF.